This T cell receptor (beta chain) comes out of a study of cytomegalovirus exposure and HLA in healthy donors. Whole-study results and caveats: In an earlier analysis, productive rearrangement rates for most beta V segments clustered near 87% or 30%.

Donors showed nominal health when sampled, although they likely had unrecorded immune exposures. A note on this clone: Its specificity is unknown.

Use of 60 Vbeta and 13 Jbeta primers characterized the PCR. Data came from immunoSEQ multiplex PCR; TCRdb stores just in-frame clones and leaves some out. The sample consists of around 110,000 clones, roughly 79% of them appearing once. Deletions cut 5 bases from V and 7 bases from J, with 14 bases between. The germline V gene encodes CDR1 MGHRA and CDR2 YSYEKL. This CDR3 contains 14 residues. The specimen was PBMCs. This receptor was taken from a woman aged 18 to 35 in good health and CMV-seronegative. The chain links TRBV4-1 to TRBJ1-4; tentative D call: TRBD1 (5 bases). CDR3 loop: CASSGGGAGEKLFF. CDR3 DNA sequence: TGCGCCAGCAGCGGAGGAGGGGCGGGTGAAAAACTGTTTTTT.